This TCR beta chain appears in the sequencing data of a study of blood T cells in healthy people across ages. This CDR3 has 15 amino acids. Germline V CDR1 and CDR2: SNHLY, FYNNEI. Study-level points and caveats: Naive T cell percentage strongly correlated with TCR beta diversity.

The use of a sample-barcoded 5' primer and a J-beta primer mix characterized a second PCR of 7 to 11 cycles. Each CDR3 protein gets one entry after TCRdb re-called the 5' RACE reads with MiXCR. The sample holds 1,300,000 or so distinct CDR3 sequences, approximately 59% seen once. This clonotype has just a few counts. Antigen specificity is unknown. One end of the junction is discordant with germline, which a read error may explain. This sequence joins TRBV2 and TRBJ2-7, with a tentative D call TRBD1 (6 bases). The sample comprised blood. This clonotype originated in a man aged 18 to 30 in good health. The DNA of the CDR3 is TGTGCCATCGACTCGGGTGACAGGACCGACTACGGGCAGTACTTC. This encodes CAIDSGDRTDYGQYF.